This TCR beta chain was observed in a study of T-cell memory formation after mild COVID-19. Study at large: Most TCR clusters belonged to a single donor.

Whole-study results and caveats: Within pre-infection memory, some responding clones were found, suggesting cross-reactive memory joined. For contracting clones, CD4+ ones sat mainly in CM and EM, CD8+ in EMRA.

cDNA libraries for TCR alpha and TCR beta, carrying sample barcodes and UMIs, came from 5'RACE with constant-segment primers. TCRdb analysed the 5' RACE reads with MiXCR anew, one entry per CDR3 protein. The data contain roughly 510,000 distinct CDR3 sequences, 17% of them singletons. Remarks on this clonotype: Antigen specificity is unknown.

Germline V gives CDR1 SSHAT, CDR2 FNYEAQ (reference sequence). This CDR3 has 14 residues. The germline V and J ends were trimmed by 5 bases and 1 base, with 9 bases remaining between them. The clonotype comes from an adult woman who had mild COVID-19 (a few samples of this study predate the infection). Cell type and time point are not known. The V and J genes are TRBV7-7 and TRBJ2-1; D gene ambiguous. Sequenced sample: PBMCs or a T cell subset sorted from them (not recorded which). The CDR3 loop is CASSRFGSYNEQFF. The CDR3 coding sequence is TGTGCCAGCAGCCGGTTTGGGTCCTACAATGAGCAGTTCTTC.